This T cell receptor beta chain came from a study of regulatory T cells in long-lasting Graves disease (dated by TCRdb to the early 2020s). Some background on the complete study: Antithyroid drugs had been taken for less than 3 months by newly diagnosed Graves' disease patients. This study used TCR sequencing and RNA sequencing of peripheral blood to compare persistent Graves' disease patients against newly diagnosed Graves' disease patients. The study took place in China and was registered as a clinical trial. A total of some 35 samples underwent TCR sequencing: around 13 from persistent and approximately 20 from newly diagnosed Graves' disease patients. Study-wide conclusions, independent of this receptor: Lower TCR Shannon entropy and fewer highly expanded clones were observed in persistent Graves' disease patients than in newly diagnosed patients, which suggested clonal expansion. Persistent disease showed preferential use of TRBV28, TRBJ1-2 and TRBJ2-5, whereas newly diagnosed disease favored TRBV20-1 and TRBJ2-1. Persistent patients shared more public clonotypes among themselves (approximately 2,500) than newly diagnosed patients did (about 1,000). The small sample size was acknowledged by the authors as a limitation that may reduce accuracy. Peripheral blood alone was examined, since thyroid tissue, which constituted the primary lesion, could not be accessed. Sequencing and analysis were restricted to the TCR beta chain.

The germline V gene (reference sequence) provides CDR1 LGHDT and CDR2 YNNKEL. The CDR3 runs 16 amino acids, cysteine and phenylalanine included. Only the CDR3 part of the read is kept: 48 bases, read in frame from the first base. V lost 0 bases and J lost 0 bases; the stretch between them is 9 bases long. This clonotype was observed many times. This clone's antigen is unknown. Base quality data are lacking; no much larger clone is found one base away. Library preparation was by multiplex PCR. TCRdb names Illumina HiSeq 4000 as the instrument used. To build TCR beta libraries, CDR3 regions were amplified by Arm-PCR using iRepertoire HTBI primers. Before sequencing, the PCR products went through gel purification. Concerning the study's data processing: Across samples, some 62 TRBV and 14 TRBJ segments were identified and used for gene usage analysis of CDR3 amino acid clonotypes. COPE and FqMerger were used to merge the filtered high-quality paired reads into contigs. Contigs were aligned with BLAST to IMGT TRBV, TRBD and TRBJ reference genes, and CDR3 was defined per IMGT. Clonotypes above 0.1% frequency were classified as highly expanded clones. Repertoire diversity was measured by Shannon entropy, and V-J evenness by the Gini coefficient. A clonotype found in more than one individual was treated as public. In-frame beta chains were kept once TCRdb had trimmed the public reads at Q25 with fastp and called clones with MiXCR. Identical CDR3 protein sequences are pooled into one entry, listed with their most common genes and DNA. These V and J calls originate from TCRdb's pipeline instead of the authors' own analysis. The sample table lists fewer than 550,000 distinct CDR3 sequences, around 16% of them with a count of one. The ten largest clonotypes hold approximately 25% of the sample.

This specimen's time point label, interpreted: newly diagnosed GD, antithyroid drugs for less than 3 months. For both TCR sequencing and RNA sequencing, RNA was extracted from PBMCs in TRIzol. The diagnosis of Graves' disease followed American Thyroid Association guidelines. Recruitment of patients was carried out at an endocrinology department in Xi'an, China. Each patient gave around 9 milliliters of peripheral blood, collected in an EDTA anticoagulant tube. Ficoll Paque Plus density gradient separation was used to isolate PBMCs, and no additional T cell sorting was done. An Agilent 2100 Bioanalyzer and agarose gel were used to check RNA quality, while a NanoDrop 2000 measured RNA concentration. The same specimen was also included in a second study, on T cells in Graves' hyperthyroidism and ophthalmopathy. In that second paper, the authors write: A patient counted as having stable Graves' hyperthyroidism if no progression to ophthalmopathy occurred over 18 months of follow-up. The hyperthyroidism patients were between 18 and 65 years old and newly diagnosed, with a disease duration of less than 2 months. Any patient with an uncontrolled infection, another autoimmune disease, pregnancy or lactation was excluded. Diagnoses were based on clinical symptoms, serum thyroxine and TRAb, thyroid ultrasound and orbital computed tomography. The TCR CDR3 was subjected to a first round of RT-PCR using the HTBI primer set and the Qiagen OneStep RT-PCR kit. Blood samples also contained most of the expanded thyroid clonotypes (frequency above 0.001), which suggests that blood repertoires may reflect thyroid immune responses. A model built on a 13 V-J signature distinguished ophthalmopathy from stable hyperthyroidism, reaching 85% to 90% sensitivity and under 84% specificity in cross-validation and 80%/75% in testing. In validation, the model predicted progression to ophthalmopathy with just under 71% sensitivity and less than 75% specificity, a median of approximately 6.5 months before onset. To identify distinguishing TCR V-J signatures, a discovery cohort of roughly 100 patients was used, comprising fewer than 45 with Graves' ophthalmopathy and under 60 with stable Graves' hyperthyroidism. An independent validation cohort of under 20 hyperthyroidism patients and over 15 patients who later progressed to ophthalmopathy tested prospective prediction of ophthalmopathy. The approximately 100 discovery patients were divided at random into training and test sets in a 7:3 ratio. The study also compared thyroid tissue and blood T-cell repertoires from several Graves' hyperthyroidism patients. After blood sampling, hyperthyroidism patients were treated with methimazole at a starting dose of 30 mg daily, and ophthalmopathy patients were treated with high-dose intravenous methylprednisolone. Libraries were constructed in a second round of multiplex PCR, after which size selection and purification were carried out. Sequencing of the libraries was done on an Illumina HiSeq2000 using paired-end 100 bp reads. SOAPnuke was used to process the raw data, removing reads that contained adapters or uncalled bases, had a mean Phred below 15, or lacked an exact match to the constant primer or identifier. COPE v1.2.5 was used to merge the high-quality paired reads, and each unique nucleotide sequence was defined as a clonotype. MiTCR v1.1 was used to align clonotypes to the IMGT TRBV, TRBD and TRBJ reference segments. Only V-J combinations with frequency above 0.0001, covering about 99% of repertoires, were analysed. A TCS score was defined as the ratio of F50 (clonal expansion) to E x V (chaos), with BLOSUM62-based TCRdist applied between CDR3 peptides within each V-J. Welch's t-statistics and random forest reduced just over 500 V-J features to 13, which were used in a naive Bayes classifier (R e1071). No statistical method was used to fix the sample size in advance, and group allocation was not hidden from the investigators. TCR Vbeta CDR3 sequencing of fewer than 150 peripheral blood samples (approximately 44 ophthalmopathy, under 80 hyperthyroidism and roughly 17 progressor patients) is reported in the paper.

Source: peripheral blood mononuclear cells (PBMCs), taken at new diagnosis, from a patient treated with antithyroid drugs. The sequence is built from TRBV3-1 and TRBJ2-1; a tentative D match to TRBD2 spans 5 bases. The clonotype originates from a middle-aged woman with Graves disease. Donor details come from another sample of the same person, matched by shared clones. This receptor has the CDR3 CASSQDPGVSYNEQFF. The DNA sequence is TGTGCCAGCAGCCAAGATCCCGGGGTCTCCTACAATGAGCAGTTCTTC.